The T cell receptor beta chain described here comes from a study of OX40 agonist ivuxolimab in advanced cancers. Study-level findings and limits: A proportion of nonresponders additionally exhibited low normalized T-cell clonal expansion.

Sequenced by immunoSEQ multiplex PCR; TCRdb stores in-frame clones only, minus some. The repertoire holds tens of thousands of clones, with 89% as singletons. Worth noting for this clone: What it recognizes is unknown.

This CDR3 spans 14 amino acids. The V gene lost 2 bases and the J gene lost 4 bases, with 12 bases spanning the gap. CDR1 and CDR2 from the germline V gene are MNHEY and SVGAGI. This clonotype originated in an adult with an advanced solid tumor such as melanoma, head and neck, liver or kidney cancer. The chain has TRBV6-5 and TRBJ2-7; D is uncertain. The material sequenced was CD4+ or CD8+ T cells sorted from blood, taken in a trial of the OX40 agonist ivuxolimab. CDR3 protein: CASSYLGSRYEQYF. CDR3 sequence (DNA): TGTGCCAGCAGTTACCTGGGTTCTCGATACGAGCAGTACTTC.